These 7 T cell receptor beta chains share one sample of origin, sequenced in a study of T-cell memory formation after mild COVID-19. TCRdb itself ran the 5' RACE reads through MiXCR, one entry per CDR3 protein. The table records fewer than 250,000 distinct CDR3 sequences, around 30% of them present only once. Sequencing input: PBMCs or a T cell subset sorted from them (not recorded which). Receptor source: an adult woman who had mild COVID-19 (a few samples of this study predate the infection). Cell type and time point are not known.

The chain combines TRBV24-1 with TRBJ2-5; the match to TRBD1 covers 8 bases. This CDR3 has 16 residues. With V trimmed by 4 bases and J by 4 bases, 10 bases remained unmatched. Per germline, CDR1 KGHDR and CDR2 SFDVKD. The CDR3 spells CATSDGTGWSGETQYF. The CDR3 nucleotides read TGTGCCACCAGTGACGGGACAGGTTGGTCGGGAGAGACCCAGTACTTC.

This clonotype has more than one count but fewer than ten. The chain employs TRBV15 and TRBJ1-1; a possible D gene is TRBD1 (5 bases). Trimming cost V 5 bases and J 0 bases, with 13 bases left between them. CDR1 is LNHNV and CDR2 is YYDKDF in the germline V gene (reference sequence). The CDR3 spans 15 residues. DNA for the CDR3: TGTGCCACCAGCGGGACGGTGGTTTTGAACACTGAAGCTTTCTTT. It specifies CATSGTVVLNTEAFF.

This rearrangement joins TRBV4-1 to TRBJ2-1, with 8 bases fitting TRBD2. This CDR3 spans 15 amino acids. The V segment lost 6 bases and the J segment 8 bases; nucleotides outside the gene matches: 12. Germline V lookup: CDR1 MGHRA, CDR2 YSYEKL. CDR3 in amino acids: CASSLYGGGIDEQFF. CDR3 bases: TGCGCCAGCAGTCTGTACGGGGGGGGCATAGATGAGCAGTTCTTC.

The V gene is TRBV5-6, the J gene TRBJ2-7; 11 bases map to TRBD1. J gave up 2 bases and V 3 bases, and 4 bases lay outside the gene matches. The CDR3 contains 15 residues. Germline CDR1 reads SGHDT; CDR2 reads YYEEEE. CDR3 DNA sequence: TGTGCCAGCAGCTGGACAGGGGGCTCGGCCTACGAGCAGTACTTC. As protein: CASSWTGGSAYEQYF.

The CDR3 loop is CASSRWTNTEAFF. For the CDR3, the DNA is TGCGCCAGCAGCCGATGGACCAACACTGAAGCTTTCTTT. J is TRBJ1-1 and V is TRBV5-1, with unresolved D. This CDR3 spans 13 amino acids. The V gene lost 4 bases and the J gene lost 2 bases, with 9 bases spanning the gap. Germline CDR1 reads SGHRS; CDR2 reads YFSETQ.

The rearrangement uses TRBV9 and TRBJ2-3, with TRBD2 as a possible D gene (6 bases). The V gene's germline CDR1 is SGDLS and CDR2 YYNGEE. The CDR3 covers 17 residues. Trimming removed 3 bases from V and 2 bases from J, with 19 bases in between. CDR3 bases: TGTGCCAGCAGCGCGACACTAGCCCCGATACCCACAGATACGCAGTATTTT. Amino acids: CASSATLAPIPTDTQYF.

The V gene is TRBV7-2, the J gene TRBJ2-5; 12 positions match TRBD2. J was trimmed by 4 bases and V by 5 bases; bases with no gene match: 11. CDR3 length: 17 residues. CDR1 and CDR2 from the germline V gene are SGHTA and FQGNSA. CDR3 bases: TGTGCCAGCAGCCCGAAGACTAGCGGGAGAAGGGGAGAGACCCAGTACTTC. Translating it yields CASSPKTSGRRGETQYF.